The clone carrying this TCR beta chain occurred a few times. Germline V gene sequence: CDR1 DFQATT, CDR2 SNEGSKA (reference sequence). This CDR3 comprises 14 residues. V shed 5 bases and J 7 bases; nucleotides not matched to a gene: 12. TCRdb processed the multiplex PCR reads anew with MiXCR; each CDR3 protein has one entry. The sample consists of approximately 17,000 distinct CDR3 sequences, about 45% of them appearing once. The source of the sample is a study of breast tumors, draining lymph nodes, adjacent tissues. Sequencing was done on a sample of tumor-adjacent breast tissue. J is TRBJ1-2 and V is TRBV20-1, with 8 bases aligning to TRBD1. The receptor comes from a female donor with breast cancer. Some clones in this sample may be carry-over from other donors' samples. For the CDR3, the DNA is TGCAGTGCTCCTTGGTGGGACAGGTTGGGTGGCTACACCTTC. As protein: CSAPWWDRLGGYTF.